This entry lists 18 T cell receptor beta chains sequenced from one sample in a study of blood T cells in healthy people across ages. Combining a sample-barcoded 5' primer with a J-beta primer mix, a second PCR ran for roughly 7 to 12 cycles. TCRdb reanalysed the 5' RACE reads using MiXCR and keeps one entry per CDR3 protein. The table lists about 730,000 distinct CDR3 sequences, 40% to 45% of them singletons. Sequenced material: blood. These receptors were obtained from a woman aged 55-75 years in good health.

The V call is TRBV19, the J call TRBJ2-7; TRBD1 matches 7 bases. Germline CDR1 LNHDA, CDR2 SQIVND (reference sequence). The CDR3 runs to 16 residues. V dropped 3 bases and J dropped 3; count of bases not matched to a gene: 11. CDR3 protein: CASSIRVSTGVYEQYF. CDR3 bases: TGTGCCAGTAGTATCCGAGTGAGTACAGGGGTCTACGAGCAGTACTTC.

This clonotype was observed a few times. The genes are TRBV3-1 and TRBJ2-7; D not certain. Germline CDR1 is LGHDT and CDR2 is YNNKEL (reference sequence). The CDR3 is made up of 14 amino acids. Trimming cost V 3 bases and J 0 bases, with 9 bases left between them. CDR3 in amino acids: CASSQAPGSYEQYF. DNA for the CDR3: TGTGCCAGCAGCCAGGCCCCGGGCTCCTACGAGCAGTACTTC.

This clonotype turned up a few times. As DNA, the CDR3 is TGTGCCAGCACACAGTTCCGGGGGGACCACAATGAGCAGTTCTTC. This translates into CASTQFRGDHNEQFF. The chain is built from TRBV7-9 and TRBJ2-1; 7 positions agree with TRBD2. The CDR3 totals 15 residues. V lost 7 bases and J lost 5; bases outside the gene matches: 11. In germline, CDR1 is SEHNR, CDR2 FQNEAQ (reference sequence). The variable domain in full, completed from reference TRBV7-9 and TRBJ2-1, reads DTGVSQNPRHKITKRGQNVTFRCDPISEHNRLYWYRQTLGQGPEFLTYFQNEAQLEKSRLLSDRFSAERPKGSFSTLEIQRTEQGDSAMYLCASTQFRGDHNEQFFGPGTRLTVL.

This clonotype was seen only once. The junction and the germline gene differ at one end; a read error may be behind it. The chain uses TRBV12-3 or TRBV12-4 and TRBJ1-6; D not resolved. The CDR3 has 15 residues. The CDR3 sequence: CASGSVSSYNAPLHF. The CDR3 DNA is TGTGCCAGCGGTTCAGTGAGCTCCTATAATGCACCCCTCCACTTT.

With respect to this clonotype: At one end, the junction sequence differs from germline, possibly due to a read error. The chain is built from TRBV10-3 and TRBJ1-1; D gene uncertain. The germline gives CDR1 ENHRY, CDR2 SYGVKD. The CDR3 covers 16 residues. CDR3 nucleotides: TGTGCCATCAGGGAGTCCGTCAGCCAAACCGACACTGAAGCTTTCTTT. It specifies CAIRESVSQTDTEAFF.

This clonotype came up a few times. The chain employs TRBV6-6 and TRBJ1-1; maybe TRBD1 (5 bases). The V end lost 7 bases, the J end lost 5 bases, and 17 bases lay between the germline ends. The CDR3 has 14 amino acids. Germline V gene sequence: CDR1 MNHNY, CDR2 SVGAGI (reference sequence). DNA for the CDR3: TGTGCCAGCATCCCCATCAGGGCGGGTACTGAAGCTTTCTTT. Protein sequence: CASIPIRAGTEAFF.

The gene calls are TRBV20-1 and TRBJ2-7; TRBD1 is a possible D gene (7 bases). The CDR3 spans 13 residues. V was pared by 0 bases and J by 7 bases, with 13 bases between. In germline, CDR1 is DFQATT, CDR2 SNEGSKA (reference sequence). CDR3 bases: TGCAGTGCTAGAGAATTCCCAGGGGGGGAGCAGTACTTC. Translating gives CSAREFPGGEQYF.

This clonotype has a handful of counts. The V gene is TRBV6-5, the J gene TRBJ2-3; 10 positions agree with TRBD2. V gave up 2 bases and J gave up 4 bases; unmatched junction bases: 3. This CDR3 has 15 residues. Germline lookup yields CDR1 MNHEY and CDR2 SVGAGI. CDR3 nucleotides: TGTGCCAGCAGTTACCTAGCGGGAGTCTCAGATACGCAGTATTTT. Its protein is CASSYLAGVSDTQYF.

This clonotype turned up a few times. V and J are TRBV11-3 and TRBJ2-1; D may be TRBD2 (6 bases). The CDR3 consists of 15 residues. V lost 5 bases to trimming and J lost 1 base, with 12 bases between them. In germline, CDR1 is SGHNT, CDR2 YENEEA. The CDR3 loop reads CASSPGLGSYNEQFF. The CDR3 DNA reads TGTGCCAGCAGCCCGGGACTGGGGTCCTACAATGAGCAGTTCTTC.

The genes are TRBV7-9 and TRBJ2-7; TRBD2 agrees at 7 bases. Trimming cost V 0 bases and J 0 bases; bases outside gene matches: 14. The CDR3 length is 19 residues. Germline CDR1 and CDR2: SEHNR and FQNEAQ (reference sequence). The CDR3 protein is CASSLARLGKRGDSYEQYF. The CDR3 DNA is TGTGCCAGCAGCTTAGCGCGTTTAGGAAAACGGGGGGACTCCTACGAGCAGTACTTC.

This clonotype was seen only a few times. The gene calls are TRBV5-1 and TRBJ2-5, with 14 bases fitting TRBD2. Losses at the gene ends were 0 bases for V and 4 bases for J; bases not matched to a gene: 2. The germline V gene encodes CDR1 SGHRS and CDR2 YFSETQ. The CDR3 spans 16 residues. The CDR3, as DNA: TGCGCCAGCAGCTTGGATGGGACTAGCGGGGGAGAGACCCAGTACTTC. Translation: CASSLDGTSGGETQYF.

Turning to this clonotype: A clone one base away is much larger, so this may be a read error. The CDR3, as DNA: TGCGCCGGCAGCCAAGATGCGTGGGGCTACGAGCAGTACTTC. Translation: CAGSQDAWGYEQYF. The chain joins TRBV4-1 to TRBJ2-5; D is uncertain. The J call may not be correct, given that the DNA end is closer to TRBJ2-7. The CDR3 is made up of 14 amino acids. The V gene's germline CDR1 is MGHRA and CDR2 YSYEKL.

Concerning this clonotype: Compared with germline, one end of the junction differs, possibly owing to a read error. The CDR3 nucleotides read TGTGCCGGCAGTGAGTTCAAAACCGGGACAGGGGGCGCGTCCCCCTACGAGCAGTACTTC. This encodes CAGSEFKTGTGGASPYEQYF. The genes are TRBV6-2 or TRBV6-3 and TRBJ2-7, with 12 bases lining up with TRBD1. The germline V gene encodes CDR1 MNHEY and CDR2 SVGEGT. The CDR3 is 20 residues long.

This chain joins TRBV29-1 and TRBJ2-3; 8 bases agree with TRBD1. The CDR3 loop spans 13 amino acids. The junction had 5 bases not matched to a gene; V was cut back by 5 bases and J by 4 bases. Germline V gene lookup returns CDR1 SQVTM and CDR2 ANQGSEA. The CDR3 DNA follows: TGCAGCGTTCAGGGGGCTTGGGCAGATACGCAGTATTTT. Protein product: CSVQGAWADTQYF.

The CDR3 bases are TGTGCCAGCAGTTACTCGGGACTAGTGGGTGAGACCCAGTTCTTC. It codes for CASSYSGLVGETQFF. The chain is built from TRBV6-6 and TRBJ2-5; 8 bases fit TRBD2. With the DNA end fitting TRBJ2-1 better, the J assignment may be wrong. Germline CDR1 is MNHNY and CDR2 is SVGAGI (reference sequence). The CDR3 has 15 amino acids.

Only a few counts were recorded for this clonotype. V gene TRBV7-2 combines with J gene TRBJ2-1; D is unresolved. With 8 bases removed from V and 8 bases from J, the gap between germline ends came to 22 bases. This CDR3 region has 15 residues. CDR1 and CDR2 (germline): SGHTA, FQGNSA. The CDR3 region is CASGSGSMGGYEQFF. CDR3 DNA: TGTGCCAGCGGATCAGGCAGTATGGGCGGCTATGAGCAGTTCTTC.

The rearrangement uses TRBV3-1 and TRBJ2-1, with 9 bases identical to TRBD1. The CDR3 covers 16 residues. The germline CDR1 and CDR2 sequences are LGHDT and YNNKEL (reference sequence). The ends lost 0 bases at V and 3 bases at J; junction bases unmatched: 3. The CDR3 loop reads CASSQDPGQGYNEQFF. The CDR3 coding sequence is TGTGCCAGCAGCCAAGACCCGGGACAGGGCTACAATGAGCAGTTCTTC.

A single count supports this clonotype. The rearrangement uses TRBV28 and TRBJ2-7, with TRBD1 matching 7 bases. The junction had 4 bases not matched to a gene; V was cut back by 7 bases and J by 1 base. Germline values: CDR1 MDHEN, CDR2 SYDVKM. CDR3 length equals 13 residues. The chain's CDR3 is CASTEGASYEQYF. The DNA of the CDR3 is TGTGCCAGCACCGAGGGGGCATCCTACGAGCAGTACTTC.